This T cell receptor beta chain was sequenced for a study of CD8 T cell repertoires and HIV-1 epitope variants (dated by TCRdb to 2020 to 2021). Turning to the overall study: In separate culture wells, T cells were stimulated with each of twenty-five peptides that represented autologous and known Gag and Nef epitope variants. Tested epitopes included three Gag epitope families and Nef HW9 and YT9. A 1M T cell aliquot was kept as an uncultured baseline condition, separate from the roughly 76 T cell cultures. T cells were enriched with the EasySep Human T Cell Enrichment Kit and co-cultured with equal numbers of autologous T cell-negative cells as antigen-presenting cells. A total of more than 80 T cell cultures were run, with each culture condition done in triplicate except for one peptide, which was done in duplicate. Cultures ran for 10 days in IMDM with gentamicin, with half-media changes on days 3 and 7 adding IL-2, IL-7 and IL-15. A CMV, EBV and flu peptide pool, the Ebola AY9 epitope as negative control, and a no-peptide well were included as control conditions. General findings and caveats noted by the study authors: Only TCR beta chains were identified by the assay, and proliferation to antigen, not T cell function or cytokine profile, was indicated. Of the nine antigen-specific TCR beta clonotypes identified, roughly 6 appeared cross-reactive for autologous or known escape epitope variants. A handful of clonotypes recognized the Nef KF9 family and one clonotype recognized the HW9 family, while no responses to the TAALDMSHF plasma variant were seen.

In the germline V gene, CDR1 corresponds to MGHRA and CDR2 to YSYEKL. Inclusive of the bounding cysteine and phenylalanine, the CDR3 is 16 residues long. The retained sequence is limited to the CDR3, 48 bases, with the frame set at the first base. At the junction V is shortened by 3 bases and J by 7 bases, with 22 bases in between. The immunoSEQ platform was used to sequence TCR beta CDR3 regions at survey depth. The QIAamp DNA micro kit was used to extract genomic DNA from every cultured and uncultured CD8+ T cell population. Concerning the study's data processing: Any sample with under 5,000 productive reads was excluded, and this exclusion removed about 6.5% of the roughly 75 cultures stimulated with HIV peptides. Sequences were trimmed to CDR3 by a MANAFEST web app, and nonproductive sequences, CDR3s under 5 amino acids, and sequences not starting with C or ending with F/W were removed. Clonotypes were classified as antigen-specific only if expansion was observed in at least 2 of 3 replicates versus the no-peptide control at FDR 0.01, only within one epitope family. In addition, a specific clonotype needed a frequency at least fivefold higher than in wells stimulated with peptides from other epitope families. The clones in this table, taken by TCRdb from immuneACCESS, are in-frame only. Not every clone is retained; where verified, under half of the shortfall comes from an unresolved V gene, and the cause of the rest is unknown. V and J calls and clone size are given by that table; D and trimming were obtained from the DNA. The sample table holds roughly 5,200 clones, of which around 71% were seen once. About 40% of the sample is held by the ten biggest clonotypes.

Worth noting for this clone: Which antigen it targets is not known. No quality values exist for individual bases; no much larger clone is one base distant.

The EasySep Human CD8+ T Cell Enrichment Kit was used on day 10 to isolate CD8+ T cells from every culture. Recombination linked TRBV4-1 to TRBJ2-7; the D gene is possibly TRBD2, with 6 bases matching. The specimen sequenced was cultured CD8+ T cells derived from PBMCs. The sequence was collected from a male donor with HIV. CDR3 loop: CASSQAVSGPAGEQYF. At the DNA level, the sequence is TGCGCCAGCAGCCAGGCCGTAAGTGGGCCGGCGGGGGAGCAGTACTTC.